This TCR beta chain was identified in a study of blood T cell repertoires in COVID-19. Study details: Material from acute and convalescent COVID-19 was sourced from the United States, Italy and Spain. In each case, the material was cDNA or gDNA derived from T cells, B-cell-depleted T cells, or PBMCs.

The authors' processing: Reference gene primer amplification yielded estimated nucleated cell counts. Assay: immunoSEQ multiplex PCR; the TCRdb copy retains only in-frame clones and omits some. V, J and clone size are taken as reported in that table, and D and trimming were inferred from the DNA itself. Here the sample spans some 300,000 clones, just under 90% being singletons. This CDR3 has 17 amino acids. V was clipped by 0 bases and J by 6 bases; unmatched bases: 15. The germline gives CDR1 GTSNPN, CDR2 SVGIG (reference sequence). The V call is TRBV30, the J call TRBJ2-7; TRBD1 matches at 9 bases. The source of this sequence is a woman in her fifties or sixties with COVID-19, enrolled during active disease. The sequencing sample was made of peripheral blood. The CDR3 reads CAWSVPGQGSLLTEQYF. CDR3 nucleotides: TGTGCCTGGAGTGTCCCGGGACAGGGTTCGCTATTAACCGAGCAGTACTTC.